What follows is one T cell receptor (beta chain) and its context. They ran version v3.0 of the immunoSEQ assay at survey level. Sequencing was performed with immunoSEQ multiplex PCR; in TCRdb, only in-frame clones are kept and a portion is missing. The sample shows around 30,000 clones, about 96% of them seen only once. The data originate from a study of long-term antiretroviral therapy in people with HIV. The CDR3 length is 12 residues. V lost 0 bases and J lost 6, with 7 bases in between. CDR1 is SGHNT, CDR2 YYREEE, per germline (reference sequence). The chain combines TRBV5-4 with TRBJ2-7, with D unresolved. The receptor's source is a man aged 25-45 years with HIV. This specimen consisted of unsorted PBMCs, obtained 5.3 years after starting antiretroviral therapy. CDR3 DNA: TGTGCCAGCAGCTTGGGCACGCTCGAGCAGTACTTC. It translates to CASSLGTLEQYF.